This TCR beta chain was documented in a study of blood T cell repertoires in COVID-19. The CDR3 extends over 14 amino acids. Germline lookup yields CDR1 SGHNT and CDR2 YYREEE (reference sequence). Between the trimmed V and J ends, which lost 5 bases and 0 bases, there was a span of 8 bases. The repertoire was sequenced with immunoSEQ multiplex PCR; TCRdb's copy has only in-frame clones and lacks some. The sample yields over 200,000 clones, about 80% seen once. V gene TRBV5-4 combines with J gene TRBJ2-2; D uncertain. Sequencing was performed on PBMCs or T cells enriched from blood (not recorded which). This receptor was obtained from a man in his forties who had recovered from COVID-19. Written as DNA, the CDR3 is TGTGCCAGCAGTCCCCCCGCGAACACCGGGGAGCTGTTTTTT. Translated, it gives CASSPPANTGELFF.